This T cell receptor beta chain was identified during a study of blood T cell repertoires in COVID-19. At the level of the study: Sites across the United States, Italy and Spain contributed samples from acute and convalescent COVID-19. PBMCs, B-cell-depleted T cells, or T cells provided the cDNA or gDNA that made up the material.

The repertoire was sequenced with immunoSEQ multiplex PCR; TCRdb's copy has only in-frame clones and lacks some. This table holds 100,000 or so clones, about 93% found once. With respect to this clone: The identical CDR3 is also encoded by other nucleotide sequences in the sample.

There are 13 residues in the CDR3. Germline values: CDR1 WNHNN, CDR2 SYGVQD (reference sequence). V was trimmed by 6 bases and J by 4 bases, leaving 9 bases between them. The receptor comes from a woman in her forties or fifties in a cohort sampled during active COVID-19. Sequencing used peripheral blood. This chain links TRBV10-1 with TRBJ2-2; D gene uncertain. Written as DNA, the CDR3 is TGCGCCAGCAGCGCGTCCATCACCGGGGAGCTGTTTTTT. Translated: CASSASITGELFF.